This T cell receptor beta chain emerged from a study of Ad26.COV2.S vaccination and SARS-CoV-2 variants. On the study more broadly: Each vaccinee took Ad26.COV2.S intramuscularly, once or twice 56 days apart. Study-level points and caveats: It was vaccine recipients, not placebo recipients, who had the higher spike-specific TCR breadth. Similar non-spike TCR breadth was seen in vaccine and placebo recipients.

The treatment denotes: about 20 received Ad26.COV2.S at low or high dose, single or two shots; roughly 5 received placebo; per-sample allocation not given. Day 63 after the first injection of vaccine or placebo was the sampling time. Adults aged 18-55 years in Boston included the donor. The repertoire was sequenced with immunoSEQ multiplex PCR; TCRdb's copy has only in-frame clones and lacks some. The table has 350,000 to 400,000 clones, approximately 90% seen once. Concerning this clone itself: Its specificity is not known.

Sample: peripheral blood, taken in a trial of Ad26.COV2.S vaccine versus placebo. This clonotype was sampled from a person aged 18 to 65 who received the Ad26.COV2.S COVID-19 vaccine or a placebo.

The CDR3 DNA follows: TGTGCCAGTAGTCCTCGAGGAGGTTACAATCAGCCCCAGCATTTT. Residues: CASSPRGGYNQPQHF. The V call is TRBV19, the J call TRBJ1-5; D is uncertain. V was cut by 5 bases and J by 3 bases, with 14 bases left in between. Germline V gene lookup returns CDR1 LNHDA and CDR2 SQIVND (reference sequence). This CDR3 comprises 15 residues.